Listed below are T cell receptor beta chains from one sample, sequenced in a study of blood T cell repertoires in COVID-19. Profiling relied on immunoSEQ multiplex PCR, and the TCRdb table lists in-frame clones only, not all of them. The table has 160,000 or so clones, 80% to 90% seen once. What was sequenced was PBMCs or T cells enriched from blood (not recorded which). These receptor sequences come from a man in his fifties or sixties who had recovered from COVID-19. Both conserved end residues are part of each CDR3. The D gene is left open where the match is weak. Clone size is given for some rows only: seen once, a few or many times, or a class if the clone is expanded.

TRBV30	TRBD1	-	TRBJ1-4	CAWSANGTVNEKLFF	TGTGCCTGGAGTGCAAACGGGACAGTAAATGAAAAACTGTTTTTT
TRBV4-2	TRBD1	-	TRBJ2-2	CASSQTGANTGELFF	TGTGCCAGCAGCCAAACAGGGGCCAACACCGGGGAGCTGTTTTTT
TRBV5-1	-	-	TRBJ1-1	CASSLAGEVTEAFF	TGCGCCAGCAGCTTGGCGGGGGAGGTCACTGAAGCTTTCTTT
TRBV5-1	-	-	TRBJ2-3	CASRPDNTDTQYF	TGCGCCAGCAGACCGGACAACACAGATACGCAGTATTTT
TRBV3-1/TRBV3-2	TRBD1	-	TRBJ2-7	CASSPQTGKGYEQYF	TGTGCCAGCAGCCCACAGACAGGGAAGGGCTACGAGCAGTACTTC
TRBV5-1	-	-	TRBJ1-2	CASSLGQSYGYTF	TGCGCCAGCAGCTTGGGACAATCCTATGGCTACACCTTC
TRBV5-1	TRBD1	few	TRBJ2-1	CASSRAGTVSYNEQFF	TGCGCCAGCAGCCGCGCCGGGACAGTTAGCTACAATGAGCAGTTCTTC
TRBV29-1	-	few	TRBJ2-4	CSVVRDKNIQYF	TGCAGCGTTGTTAGAGACAAAAACATTCAGTACTTC
TRBV29-1	-	-	TRBJ1-4	CSAGGSSGKLFF	TGCAGCGCAGGAGGCTCCTCCGGGAAACTGTTTTTT
TRBV6-1	-	few	TRBJ1-1	CASSEVVGLGTEAFF	TGTGCCAGCAGTGAAGTTGTGGGACTGGGTACTGAAGCTTTCTTT
TRBV4-1	-	-	TRBJ1-6	CASMGTVNSPLHF	TGCGCCAGCATGGGGACTGTAAATTCACCCCTCCACTTT
TRBV5-6	-	-	TRBJ2-2	CASSQRRLALNTGELFF	TGTGCCAGCAGCCAAAGGCGGCTAGCGCTTAACACCGGGGAGCTGTTTTTT
TRBV27	TRBD2	-	TRBJ2-7	CASSLSTSGNYEQYF	TGTGCCAGCAGTTTATCGACTAGCGGAAACTACGAGCAGTACTTC
TRBV5-1	TRBD1	-	TRBJ2-7	CASSLSGTGGHEQYF	TGCGCCAGCAGCTTGTCGGGGACAGGGGGCCACGAGCAGTACTTC
TRBV7-3	-	-	TRBJ2-3	CASSSDNFDTQYF	TGTGCCAGCAGCTCCGACAATTTTGATACGCAGTATTTT
TRBV3-1/TRBV3-2	-	-	TRBJ1-5	CASSRGGLSNQPQHF	TGTGCCAGCAGCCGCGGCGGCTTAAGCAATCAGCCCCAGCATTTT
TRBV4-1	TRBD2	once	TRBJ2-1	CASSQALGLAGNEQFF	TGCGCCAGCAGCCAAGCCCTGGGACTAGCCGGCAATGAGCAGTTCTTC
TRBV7-9	-	-	TRBJ2-2	CASSLTYTGELFF	TGTGCCAGCAGCTTAACTTACACCGGGGAGCTGTTTTTT
TRBV6-4	TRBD2	-	TRBJ2-1	CASSEAGGSYNEQFF	TGTGCCAGCAGTGAAGCGGGGGGCTCCTACAATGAGCAGTTCTTC
TRBV28	TRBD1	-	TRBJ1-2	CASKRTGGASYGYTF	TGTGCCAGCAAGAGAACAGGGGGCGCTTCCTATGGCTACACCTTC
TRBV6-1	-	few	TRBJ1-5	CASSEQYSNQPQHF	TGTGCCAGCAGTGAACAGTATAGCAATCAGCCCCAGCATTTT
TRBV15	TRBD1	many	TRBJ1-2	CATSSRTGSGYTF	TGTGCCACCAGCAGCCGGACAGGCTCTGGCTACACCTTC
TRBV5-5	-	-	TRBJ2-3	CASSWTYADTQYF	TGTGCCAGCAGCTGGACTTATGCAGATACGCAGTATTTT
TRBV5-1	-	-	TRBJ1-5	CASSPDSNQPQHF	TGCGCCAGCAGCCCGGACAGTAATCAGCCCCAGCATTTT
TRBV7-3	-	-	TRBJ1-6	CASSQGRNSPLHF	TGTGCCAGCAGCCAAGGCAGGAATTCACCCCTCCACTTT
TRBV24-1	TRBD1	-	TRBJ1-2	CATRRTGNYGYTF	TGTGCCACCAGGAGGACAGGGAACTATGGCTACACCTTC
TRBV30	TRBD1	once	TRBJ2-7	CAWSLGQGPYEQYF	TGTGCCTGGAGTTTGGGACAGGGACCCTACGAGCAGTACTTC
TRBV5-4	-	-	TRBJ1-1	CASSLQNTLQARAFF	TGTGCCAGCAGCTTACAGAACACTCTCCAAGCCAGGGCTTTCTTT
TRBV11-2	-	-	TRBJ2-3	CASSLAGGASTDTQYF	TGTGCCAGCAGCTTAGCTGGCGGGGCTAGCACAGATACGCAGTATTTT
TRBV9	TRBD1	-	TRBJ1-1	CASSVGPSSPGGLTEAFF	TGTGCCAGCAGCGTAGGTCCCTCCTCCCCAGGGGGCCTTACTGAAGCTTTCTTT
TRBV6-5	-	-	TRBJ1-1	CAADSGAEAFF	TGTGCCGCGGACAGCGGGGCTGAAGCTTTCTTT
TRBV16	TRBD1	-	TRBJ1-1	CASSQSSRGRATEAFF	TGTGCCAGCAGCCAATCGTCTAGGGGGCGCGCCACTGAAGCTTTCTTT
TRBV9	-	few	TRBJ1-3	CASSVAGQSSGNTIYF	TGTGCCAGCAGCGTAGCAGGACAGAGCTCTGGAAACACCATATATTTT
TRBV6-1	-	-	TRBJ1-3	CASTPLTSGNTIYF	TGTGCCAGCACCCCACTAACCTCTGGAAACACCATATATTTT
TRBV5-1	TRBD1	-	TRBJ2-1	CASSSGQVNNEQFF	TGCGCCAGCAGCTCCGGACAGGTTAACAATGAGCAGTTCTTC
TRBV2	TRBD2	-	TRBJ2-5	CASRVGLAGVETQYF	TGTGCCAGCAGAGTCGGACTAGCGGGGGTTGAGACCCAGTACTTC
TRBV19	-	few	TRBJ2-1	CASSSWPGEQFF	TGTGCCAGTAGCTCCTGGCCCGGGGAGCAGTTCTTC
TRBV29-1	TRBD2	-	TRBJ2-1	CSVEELAGSYNEQFF	TGCAGCGTTGAAGAGCTAGCGGGCTCCTACAATGAGCAGTTCTTC
TRBV30	TRBD1	once	TRBJ1-2	CAWRGQGAGGYTF	TGTGCCTGGAGGGGACAGGGGGCAGGCGGCTACACCTTC
TRBV15	-	-	TRBJ1-5	CATSRDQQQGQPQHF	TGTGCCACCAGCAGGGATCAGCAACAGGGTCAGCCCCAGCATTTT
TRBV7-6	TRBD1	-	TRBJ2-7	CASSLSTGGYEQYF	TGTGCCAGCAGCTTATCCACAGGGGGATACGAGCAGTACTTC
TRBV9	-	-	TRBJ2-1	CASSTRGSDRLSYNEQFF	TGTGCCAGCAGCACGAGGGGGTCCGACAGACTAAGCTACAATGAGCAGTTCTTC
TRBV7-9	-	-	TRBJ1-5	CASSLKQYSNQPQHF	TGTGCCAGCAGCTTAAAACAGTATAGCAATCAGCCCCAGCATTTT
TRBV30	TRBD1	-	TRBJ1-3	CAWSSHGQGMTGNTIYF	TGTGCCTGGAGTTCGCACGGACAGGGGATGACTGGAAACACCATATATTTT
TRBV11-2	TRBD1	once	TRBJ1-2	CASSNRQGAQGYTF	TGTGCCAGCAGCAACCGACAGGGAGCTCAAGGCTACACCTTC
TRBV7-8	TRBD2	-	TRBJ2-5	CASSPSGTSGETQYF	TGTGCCAGCAGCCCGTCCGGGACTAGCGGAGAGACCCAGTACTTC
TRBV6-5	-	once	TRBJ1-2	CASSYSRKTSGYTF	TGTGCCAGCAGTTACTCTCGCAAGACAAGTGGCTACACCTTC
TRBV6-1	TRBD2	-	TRBJ2-7	CASSEAGGASYEQYF	TGTGCCAGCAGTGAAGCGGGAGGGGCCTCCTACGAGCAGTACTTC